Presented here are 3 T cell receptor beta chains from one specimen sequenced in a study of T cell responses to AZD1222 COVID-19 vaccine. The data were produced by immunoSEQ multiplex PCR, yet TCRdb's version contains in-frame clones alone and is incomplete. Of 130,000 to 150,000 clones in the sample, around 93% were seen once. The specimen was peripheral blood, collected on day 0 of AZD1222 vaccination. The receptors come from an adult in good health.

This clone occurred a few times. V is TRBV19 and J is TRBJ1-5, with D unclear. The CDR3 runs 16 residues. From germline, CDR1 is LNHDA and CDR2 SQIVND (reference sequence). V gave up 3 bases and J gave up 4 bases, with 16 bases separating them. The CDR3 is CASSMVSGSGNQPQHF. The DNA of the CDR3 is TGTGCCAGTAGTATGGTTTCGGGTTCGGGGAATCAGCCCCAGCATTTT. The entire variable domain, with the rest obtained from reference TRBV19 and TRBJ1-5, is as follows: DGGITQSPKYLFRKEGQNVTLSCEQNLNHDAMYWYRQDPGQGLRLIYYSQIVNDFQKGDIAEGYSVSREKKESFPLTVTSAQKNPTAFYLCASSMVSGSGNQPQHFGDGTRLSIL.

The V call is TRBV15, the J call TRBJ2-7; 14 bases are a match to TRBD2. CDR3 length: 15 residues. The V gene end was trimmed by 3 bases and the J gene end by 7 bases; junction bases not matched to a gene: 5. Germline-derived CDR1 and CDR2 are LNHNV and YYDKDF (reference sequence). The CDR3 loop is CATSRDRLAGGEQYF. For the CDR3, the DNA is TGTGCCACCAGCAGGGACCGACTAGCGGGAGGGGAGCAGTACTTC.

This clone was recorded only once. This chain links TRBV3-1 (or the pseudogene TRBV3-2) with TRBJ1-2, with 7 bases lining up with TRBD1. J was trimmed by 0 bases and V by 1 base; bases with no gene match: 2. The CDR3 sequence is 15 residues long. From germline, CDR1 is LGHDT and CDR2 YNNKEL (reference sequence). The CDR3 reads CASSQGTGANYGYTF. The CDR3 nucleotides are TGTGCCAGCAGCCAAGGGACAGGCGCTAACTATGGCTACACCTTC.